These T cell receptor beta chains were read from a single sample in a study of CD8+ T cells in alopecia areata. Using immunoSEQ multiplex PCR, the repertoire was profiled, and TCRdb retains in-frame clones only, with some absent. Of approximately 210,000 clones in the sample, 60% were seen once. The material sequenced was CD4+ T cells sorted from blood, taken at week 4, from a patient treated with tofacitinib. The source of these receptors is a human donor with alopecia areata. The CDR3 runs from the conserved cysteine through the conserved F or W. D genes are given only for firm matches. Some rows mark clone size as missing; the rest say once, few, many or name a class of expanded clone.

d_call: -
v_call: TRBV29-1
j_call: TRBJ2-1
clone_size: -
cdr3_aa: CSGVGNEQFF
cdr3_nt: TGCAGCGGGGTAGGAAATGAGCAGTTCTTC

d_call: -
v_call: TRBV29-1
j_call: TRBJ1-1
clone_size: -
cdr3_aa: CSPWDLNTEAFF
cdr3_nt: TGCAGCCCCTGGGACTTGAACACTGAAGCTTTCTTT

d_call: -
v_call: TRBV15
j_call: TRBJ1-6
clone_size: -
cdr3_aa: CATAAGRAETPLHF
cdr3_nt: TGTGCCACCGCCGCGGGCCGGGCGGAGACACCCCTCCACTTT

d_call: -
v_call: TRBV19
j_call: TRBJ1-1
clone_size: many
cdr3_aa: CASSIRTAMNTEAFF
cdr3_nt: TGTGCCAGTAGTATTCGGACAGCAATGAACACTGAAGCTTTCTTT

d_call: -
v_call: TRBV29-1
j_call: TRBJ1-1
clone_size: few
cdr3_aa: CSVGGAAGPNTEAFF
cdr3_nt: TGCAGCGTTGGGGGGGCAGCGGGTCCGAACACTGAAGCTTTCTTT

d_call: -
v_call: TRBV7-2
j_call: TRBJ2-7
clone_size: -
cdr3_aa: CATSSGGGRQYF
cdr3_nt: TGTGCCACCTCCTCAGGGGGAGGAAGGCAGTACTTC

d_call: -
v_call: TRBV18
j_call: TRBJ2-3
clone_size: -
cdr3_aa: CASSATASLADTQYF
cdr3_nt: TGTGCCAGCTCAGCGACGGCTAGTCTCGCAGATACGCAGTATTTT

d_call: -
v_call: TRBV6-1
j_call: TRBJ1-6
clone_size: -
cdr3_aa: CASRGLSYNSPLHF
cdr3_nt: TGTGCCAGCCGGGGGTTGTCCTATAATTCACCCCTCCACTTT

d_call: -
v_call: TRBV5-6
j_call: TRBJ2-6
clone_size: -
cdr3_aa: CASSPKPFAGANVLTF
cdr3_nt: TGTGCCAGCAGCCCCAAACCGTTTGCTGGGGCCAACGTCCTGACTTTC

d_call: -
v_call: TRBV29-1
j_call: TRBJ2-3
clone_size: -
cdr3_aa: CSVRTQLLFTQYF
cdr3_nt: TGCAGCGTCCGGACCCAACTATTATTTACGCAGTATTTT

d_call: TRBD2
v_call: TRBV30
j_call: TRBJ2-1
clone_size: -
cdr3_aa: CALTDGGAYNEQFF
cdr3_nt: TGTGCCCTAACCGACGGGGGGGCCTACAATGAGCAGTTCTTC

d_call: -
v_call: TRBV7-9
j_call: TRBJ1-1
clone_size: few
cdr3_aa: CASSSTGNTEAFF
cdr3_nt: TGTGCCAGCAGCTCGACAGGGAACACTGAAGCTTTCTTT

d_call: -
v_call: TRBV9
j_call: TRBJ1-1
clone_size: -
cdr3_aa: CASSVLQETNTEAFF
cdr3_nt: TGTGCCAGCAGCGTCCTCCAGGAGACGAACACTGAAGCTTTCTTT

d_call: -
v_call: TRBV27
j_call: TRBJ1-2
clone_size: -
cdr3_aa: CASSLRRSSDHYGYTF
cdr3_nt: TGTGCCAGCAGTTTAAGACGGTCCTCCGACCACTATGGCTACACCTTC

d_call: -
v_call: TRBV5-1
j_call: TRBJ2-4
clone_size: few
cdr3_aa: CASSLMGGGMTKNIQYF
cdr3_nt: TGCGCCAGCAGCTTGATGGGAGGGGGTATGACCAAAAACATTCAGTACTTC

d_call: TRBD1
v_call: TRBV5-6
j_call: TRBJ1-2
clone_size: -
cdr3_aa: CASTEIQGWYGYTF
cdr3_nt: TGTGCCAGCACCGAAATACAGGGGTGGTATGGCTACACCTTC

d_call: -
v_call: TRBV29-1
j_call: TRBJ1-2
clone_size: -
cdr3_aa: CSVRPHPSADYGYTF
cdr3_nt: TGCAGCGTCCGACCCCACCCGTCGGCCGACTATGGCTACACCTTC

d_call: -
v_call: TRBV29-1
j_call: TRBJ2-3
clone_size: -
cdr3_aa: CSVEGGGRLGTDTQYF
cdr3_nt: TGCAGCGTTGAAGGGGGCGGACGGCTGGGCACAGATACGCAGTATTTT

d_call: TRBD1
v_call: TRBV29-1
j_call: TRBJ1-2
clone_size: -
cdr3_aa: CSVGTGGYGYTF
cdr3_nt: TGCAGCGTTGGGACAGGGGGCTATGGCTACACCTTC

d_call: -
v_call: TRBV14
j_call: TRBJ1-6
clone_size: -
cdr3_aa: CASSPGLTGVSPLHF
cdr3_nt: TGTGCCAGCAGCCCCGGACTAACCGGTGTTTCACCCCTCCACTTT

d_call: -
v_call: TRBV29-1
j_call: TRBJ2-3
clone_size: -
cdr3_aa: CSAPRGGSSTDTQYF
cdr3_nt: TGCAGCGCTCCTCGGGGCGGGTCTAGCACAGATACGCAGTATTTT

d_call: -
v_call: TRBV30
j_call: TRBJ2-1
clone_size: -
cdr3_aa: CAWNRATYNEQFF
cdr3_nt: TGTGCCTGGAACAGGGCGACGTACAATGAGCAGTTCTTC

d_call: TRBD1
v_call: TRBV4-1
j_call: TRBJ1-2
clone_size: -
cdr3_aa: CASSRGTGGAYGYTF
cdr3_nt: TGCGCCAGCAGCCGCGGGACAGGGGGCGCGTATGGCTACACCTTC

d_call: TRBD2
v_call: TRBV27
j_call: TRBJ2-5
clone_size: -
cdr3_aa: CASSFVGLGLGTQYF
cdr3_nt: TGTGCCAGCAGTTTCGTGGGACTAGGGCTAGGGACCCAGTACTTC

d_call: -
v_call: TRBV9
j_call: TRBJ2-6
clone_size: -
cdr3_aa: CASNSGANVLTF
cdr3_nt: TGTGCCAGTAACTCTGGGGCCAACGTCCTGACTTTC

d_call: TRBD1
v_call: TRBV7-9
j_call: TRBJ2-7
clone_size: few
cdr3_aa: CASSLIGTGGSYEQYF
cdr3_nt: TGTGCCAGCAGCTTAATCGGGACAGGGGGATCCTACGAGCAGTACTTC

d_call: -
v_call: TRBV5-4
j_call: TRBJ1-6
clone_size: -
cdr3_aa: CASSLGVTGNSPLHF
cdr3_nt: TGTGCCAGCAGCTTGGGCGTTACAGGGAATTCACCCCTCCACTTT

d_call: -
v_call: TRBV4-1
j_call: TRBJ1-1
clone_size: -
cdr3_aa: CASSQREGLNTEAFF
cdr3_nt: TGCGCCAGCAGCCAAAGGGAGGGCCTGAACACTGAAGCTTTCTTT

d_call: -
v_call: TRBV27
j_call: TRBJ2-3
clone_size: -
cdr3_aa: CASSSSRKSSTDTQYF
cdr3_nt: TGTGCCAGCAGTTCATCTAGGAAGTCTAGCACAGATACGCAGTATTTT

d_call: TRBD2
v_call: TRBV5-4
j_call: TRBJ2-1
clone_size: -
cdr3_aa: CASSLPSGGSSYNEQFF
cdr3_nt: TGTGCCAGCAGCTTACCTAGCGGGGGAAGCTCCTACAATGAGCAGTTCTTC